This T cell receptor (beta chain) was captured by sequencing in a study of spatial heterogeneity in lung cancer. Across the whole study: Sequencing consistently turned up more beta-chain sequences than alpha-chain sequences. Unique TCR and UMI combinations averaged more than ten appearances each in raw reads. Findings and limits, study-wide: Tumoral mutation counts were tracked by counts of expanded intratumoral alpha and beta TCRs. The study estimated about 7% alpha and about 12% beta chain coverage of tumor T cells.

As to time point: sample taken at primary tumor resection. A total of roughly 72 untreated early-stage non-small cell lung cancer patients served as donors. After removal of 5 bases from V and 6 bases from J, the junction contained 5 bases not matched to a gene. From germline, CDR1 is MNHEY and CDR2 SVGAGI. CDR3 length: 14 amino acids. By sample fraction, this clonotype is medium-sized (0.01 to 0.1%). Its matching antigen is unknown. TCRdb called the 5' RACE reads again in MiXCR, with one record for every CDR3 protein. This table holds approximately 6,000 distinct CDR3 sequences, 13% found once. This TCR was sampled from a female donor with early-stage non-small cell lung cancer. This chain joins TRBV6-5 and TRBJ2-7, with 12 nucleotides matching TRBD2. Sequencing was performed on lung tumor tissue, taken at surgery. In DNA form, the CDR3 reads TGTGCCAGCAGTCTAGCGGGAGGGCCAGCCGAGCAGTACTTC. Residues: CASSLAGGPAEQYF.